The 15 T cell receptor beta chains in this list originate from one sample, sequenced in a study of cytomegalovirus exposure and HLA in healthy donors listed by TCRdb under 2017. Library generation was performed with the immunoSEQ multiplex PCR assay. The multiplex PCR relied on a mix of 60 forward primers for TCR Vbeta segments and 13 reverse primers for TCR Jbeta segments. TCRdb re-hosts the immuneACCESS table, in-frame sequences only. Its copies lack some clones; in the studies checked, an unresolved V gene accounts for under half of them, and the cause for the rest is not known. The sample has more than 80,000 clones on record, roughly 80% of them singletons. The ten largest account for roughly 1.1% of the sample. The sequenced sample was PBMCs. The receptors stem from a girl aged 2 to 9 in good health and CMV-seropositive.

The DNA for the CDR3 is TGTGCCAGCAGCTTGACAGGGAGGACTGAAGCTTTCTTT. Protein: CASSLTGRTEAFF. The chain combines TRBV7-2 with TRBJ1-1; 7 bases are shared with TRBD1. After removal of 3 bases from V and 5 bases from J, the junction contained 3 bases not matched to a gene. Germline V lookup: CDR1 SGHTA, CDR2 FQGNSA. This CDR3 is 13 amino acids long. Complete variable domain (other parts from reference TRBV7-2 and TRBJ1-1): GAGVSQSPSNKVTEKGKDVELRCDPISGHTALYWYRQSLGQGLEFLIYFQGNSAPDKSGLPSDRFSAERTGGSVSTLTIQRTQQEDSAVYLCASSLTGRTEAFFGQGTRLTVV.

The V gene is TRBV30, the J gene TRBJ1-1; maybe TRBD1 (5 bases). Per the germline V gene, CDR1 is GTSNPN and CDR2 is SVGIG (reference sequence). This CDR3 contains 13 residues. Trimming pared 0 bases from V and 3 bases from J, leaving 8 bases between. The CDR3 loop is CAWSVGGDTEAFF. In DNA form, the CDR3 reads TGTGCCTGGAGTGTGGGGGGGGACACTGAAGCTTTCTTT.

The table lists this clone with a count of one. The V call is TRBV4-2, the J call TRBJ1-2; 10 bases map to TRBD1. CDR1 and CDR2 (germline): LGHNA, YNFKEQ. The V and J ends lost 4 bases and 7 bases, in that order; junction bases with no gene match: 12. The CDR3 sequence is 16 residues long. The CDR3 coding sequence is TGTGCCAGCAGCCGACCCGGGACAGGGGAGGCGTCTGGCTACACCTTC. It translates to CASSRPGTGEASGYTF.

V usage is TRBV6-5 and J usage is TRBJ2-7; TRBD1 is a possible D gene (5 bases). V lost 4 bases and J 7 bases, leaving 11 bases between the germline ends. From germline, CDR1 is MNHEY and CDR2 SVGAGI. There are 12 residues in the CDR3. This CDR3 is CASSSPGWEQYF. As DNA, the CDR3 is TGTGCCAGCAGTTCCCCAGGGTGGGAGCAGTACTTC.

Concerning this clone itself: Other DNA sequences in this specimen translate into the identical CDR3. The J gene is TRBJ1-1, the V gene TRBV30; D might be TRBD1 (6 bases). CDR3 length equals 13 residues. The germline V and J ends were trimmed by 0 bases and 2 bases, with 7 bases remaining between them. Germline V CDR1 and CDR2: GTSNPN, SVGIG (reference sequence). CDR3 DNA sequence: TGTGCCTGGAGTGTACAGGGAAACACTGAAGCTTTCTTT. Translating it yields CAWSVQGNTEAFF.

This clone came up once. The rearrangement joins TRBV9 to TRBJ2-5; 8 nucleotides agree with TRBD1. Germline CDR1 reads SGDLS; CDR2 reads YYNGEE. Germline trimming cut 3 bases from V and 0 bases from J; bases unmatched to any gene: 7. This CDR3 spans 16 amino acids. Here the CDR3 DNA reads TGTGCCAGCAGCGGAACTAGACAGGGGTACCAAGAGACCCAGTACTTC. Its translation: CASSGTRQGYQETQYF. Based on the CDR3 plus reference TRBV9 and TRBJ2-5, the full variable domain is DSGVTQTPKHLITATGQRVTLRCSPRSGDLSVYWYQQSLDQGLQFLIQYYNGEERAKGNILERFSAQQFPDLHSELNLSSLELGDSALYFCASSGTRQGYQETQYFGPGTRLLVL.

The chain links TRBV28 to TRBJ2-3; D perhaps matches TRBD2 (7 bases). Germline-derived CDR1 and CDR2 are MDHEN and SYDVKM. V was cut by 8 bases and J by 2 bases, with 17 bases left in between. The CDR3 has 15 residues. The CDR3 spells CASSPGEGHTDTQYF. DNA for the CDR3: TGTGCCAGCTCCCCAGGGGAGGGCCACACAGATACGCAGTATTTT.

This clone showed up just a few times. This sequence joins TRBV5-1 and TRBJ2-7, with TRBD2 matching 8 bases. The CDR3 loop spans 16 amino acids. The V gene's germline CDR1 is SGHRS and CDR2 YFSETQ. The V gene end was trimmed by 0 bases and the J gene end by 4 bases; junction bases not matched to a gene: 9. CDR3 sequence reads: CASSLEGSGSGYEQYF. Here the CDR3 DNA reads TGCGCCAGCAGCTTGGAGGGAAGCGGGAGCGGGTACGAGCAGTACTTC.

V is TRBV29-1 and J is TRBJ1-2; tentative D call: TRBD1 (6 bases). Trimming took 6 bases from V and 0 from J, leaving 14 bases between them. There are 14 residues in the CDR3. Germline V lookup: CDR1 SQVTM, CDR2 ANQGSEA. CDR3 in DNA: TGCAGCGTCTCTGGACAGTCCGCTAACTATGGCTACACCTTC. Translation: CSVSGQSANYGYTF.

This chain uses TRBV6-1 with TRBJ2-1; D possibly corresponds to TRBD1 (6 bases). Germline CDR1 and CDR2: MNHNS and SASEGT. The CDR3 has 14 amino acids. Trimming took off 2 bases at V and 1 base at J, with 6 bases between the two ends. This chain's CDR3 is CASSEQGSYNEQFF. In DNA form, the CDR3 reads TGTGCCAGCAGTGAACAGGGGTCCTACAATGAGCAGTTCTTC.

This clone was found once. The chain combines TRBV5-1 with TRBJ2-1; 8 nucleotides match TRBD2. Germline trimming cut 2 bases from V and 5 bases from J; bases unmatched to any gene: 6. This CDR3 has 15 residues. Germline CDR1 is SGHRS and CDR2 is YFSETQ. CDR3 amino acids: CASSFLAGWDNEQFF. The CDR3 coding sequence is TGCGCCAGCAGCTTCCTAGCGGGCTGGGACAATGAGCAGTTCTTC. The entire variable domain, with the rest obtained from reference TRBV5-1 and TRBJ2-1, is as follows: KAGVTQTPRYLIKTRGQQVTLSCSPISGHRSVSWYQQTPGQGLQFLFEYFSETQRNKGNFPGRFSGRQFSNSRSEMNVSTLELGDSALYLCASSFLAGWDNEQFFGPGTRLTVL.

This sequence joins TRBV28 and TRBJ2-7, with 8 nucleotides matching TRBD1. The germline CDR1 and CDR2 sequences are MDHEN and SYDVKM. The CDR3 covers 14 residues. Trimming removed 6 bases from V and 2 bases from J; junction bases left unmatched: 6. CDR3 loop: CASRTTGVTYEQYF. The DNA of the CDR3 is TGTGCCAGCAGGACGACAGGGGTCACCTACGAGCAGTACTTC.

The rearrangement uses TRBV5-6 and TRBJ2-7; 10 bases map to TRBD1. J was trimmed by 0 bases and V by 4 bases; bases with no gene match: 4. The CDR3 consists of 15 residues. Germline CDR1 SGHDT, CDR2 YYEEEE. CDR3 DNA sequence: TGTGCCAGCAGCGGGACAGGGGTGGGCTCCTACGAGCAGTACTTC. Protein: CASSGTGVGSYEQYF.

J is TRBJ1-1 and V is TRBV4-3; 7 bases align to TRBD1. The germline V gene has CDR1 LGHNA and CDR2 YSLEER. J gave up 4 bases and V 4 bases, and 3 bases lay outside the gene matches. This CDR3 contains 13 residues. Written as DNA, the CDR3 is TGCGCCAGCAGCCGGACAGGCCCCACTGAAGCTTTCTTT. Encoded protein: CASSRTGPTEAFF.

The chain is built from TRBV27 and TRBJ2-3; 9 bases are shared with TRBD2. The V gene end was trimmed by 5 bases and the J gene end by 4 bases; junction bases not matched to a gene: 10. This CDR3 is built from 16 residues. CDR1 is MNHEY, CDR2 SMNVEV, per germline (reference sequence). The CDR3 is CASSGGRALGADTQYF. In DNA form, the CDR3 reads TGTGCCAGCAGTGGCGGGAGGGCCCTCGGGGCAGATACGCAGTATTTT.